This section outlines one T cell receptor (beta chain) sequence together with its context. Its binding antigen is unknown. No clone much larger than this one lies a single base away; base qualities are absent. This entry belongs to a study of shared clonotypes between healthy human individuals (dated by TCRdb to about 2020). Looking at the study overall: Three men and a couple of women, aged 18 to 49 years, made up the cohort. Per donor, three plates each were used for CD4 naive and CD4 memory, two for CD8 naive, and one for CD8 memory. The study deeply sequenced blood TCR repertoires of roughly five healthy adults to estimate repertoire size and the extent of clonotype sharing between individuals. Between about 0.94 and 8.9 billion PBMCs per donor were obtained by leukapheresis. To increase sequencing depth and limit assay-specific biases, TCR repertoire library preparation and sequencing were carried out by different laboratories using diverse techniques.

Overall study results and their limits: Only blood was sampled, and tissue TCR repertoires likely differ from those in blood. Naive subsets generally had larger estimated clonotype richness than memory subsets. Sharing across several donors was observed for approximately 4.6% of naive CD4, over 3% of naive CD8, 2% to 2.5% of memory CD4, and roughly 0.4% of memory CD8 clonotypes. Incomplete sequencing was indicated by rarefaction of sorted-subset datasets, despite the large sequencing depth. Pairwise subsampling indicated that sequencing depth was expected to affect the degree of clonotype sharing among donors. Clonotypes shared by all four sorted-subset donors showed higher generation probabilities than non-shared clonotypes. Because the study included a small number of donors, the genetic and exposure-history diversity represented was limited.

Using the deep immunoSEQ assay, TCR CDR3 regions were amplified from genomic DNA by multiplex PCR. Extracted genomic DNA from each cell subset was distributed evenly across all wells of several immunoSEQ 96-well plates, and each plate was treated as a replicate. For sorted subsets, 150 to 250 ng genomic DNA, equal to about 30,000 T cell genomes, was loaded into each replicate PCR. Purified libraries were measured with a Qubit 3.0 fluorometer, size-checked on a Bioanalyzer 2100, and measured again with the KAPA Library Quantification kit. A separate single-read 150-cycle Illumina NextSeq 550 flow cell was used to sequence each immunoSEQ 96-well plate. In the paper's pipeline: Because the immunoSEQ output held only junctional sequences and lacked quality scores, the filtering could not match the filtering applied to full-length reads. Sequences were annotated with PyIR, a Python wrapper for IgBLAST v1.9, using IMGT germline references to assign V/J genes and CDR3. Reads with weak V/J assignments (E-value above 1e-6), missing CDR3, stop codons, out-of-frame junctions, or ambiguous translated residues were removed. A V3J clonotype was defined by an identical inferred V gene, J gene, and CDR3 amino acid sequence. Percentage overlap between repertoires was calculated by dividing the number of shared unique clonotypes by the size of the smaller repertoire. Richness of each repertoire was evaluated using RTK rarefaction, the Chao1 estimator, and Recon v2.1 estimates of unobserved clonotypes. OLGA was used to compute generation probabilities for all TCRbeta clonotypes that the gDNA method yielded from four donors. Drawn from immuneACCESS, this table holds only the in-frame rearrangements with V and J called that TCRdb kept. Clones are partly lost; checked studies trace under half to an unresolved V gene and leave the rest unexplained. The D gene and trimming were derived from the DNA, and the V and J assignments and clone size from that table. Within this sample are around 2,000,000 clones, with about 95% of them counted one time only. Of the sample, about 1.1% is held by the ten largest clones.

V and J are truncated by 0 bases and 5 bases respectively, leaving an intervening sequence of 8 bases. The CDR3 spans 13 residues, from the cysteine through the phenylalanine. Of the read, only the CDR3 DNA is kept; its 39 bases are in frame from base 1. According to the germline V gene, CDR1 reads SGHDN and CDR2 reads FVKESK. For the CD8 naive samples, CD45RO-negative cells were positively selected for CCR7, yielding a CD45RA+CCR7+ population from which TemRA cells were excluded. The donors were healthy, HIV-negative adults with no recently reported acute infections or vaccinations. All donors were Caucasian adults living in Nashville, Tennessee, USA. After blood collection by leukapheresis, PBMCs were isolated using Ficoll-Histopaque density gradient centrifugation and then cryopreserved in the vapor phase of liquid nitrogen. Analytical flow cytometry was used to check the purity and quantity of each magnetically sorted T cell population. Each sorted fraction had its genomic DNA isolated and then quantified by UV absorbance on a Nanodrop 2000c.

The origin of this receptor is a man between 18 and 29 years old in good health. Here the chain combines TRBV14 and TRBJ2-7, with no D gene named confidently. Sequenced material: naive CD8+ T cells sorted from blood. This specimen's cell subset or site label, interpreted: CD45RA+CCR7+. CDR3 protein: CASSQDTSNEQYF. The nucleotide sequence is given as TGTGCCAGCAGCCAAGATACAAGTAACGAGCAGTACTTC.